This T cell receptor beta chain was sequenced for a study of long-term antiretroviral therapy in people with HIV. The V segment lost 5 bases and the J segment 3 bases; nucleotides outside the gene matches: 4. The germline V gene has CDR1 ENHRY and CDR2 SYGVKD. This CDR3 is built from 14 residues. With survey level as its setting, the immunoSEQ assay was v3.0. Here immunoSEQ multiplex PCR was the method, and the copy in TCRdb shows in-frame clones only, minus some. There are 20,000 to 25,000 clones in the sample; 80% to 95% occur only once, and under 10% lies in the top ten. The TCR sequence derives from a woman aged 40 to 50 with HIV. The sequencing here drew on unsorted PBMCs, taken 7.6 years after starting antiretroviral therapy. The V and J genes are TRBV10-3 and TRBJ1-5; 7 nucleotides match TRBD1. The CDR3 protein is CAISSTGDNQPQHF. As DNA, the CDR3 is TGTGCCATCAGTTCCACAGGGGACAATCAGCCCCAGCATTTT.